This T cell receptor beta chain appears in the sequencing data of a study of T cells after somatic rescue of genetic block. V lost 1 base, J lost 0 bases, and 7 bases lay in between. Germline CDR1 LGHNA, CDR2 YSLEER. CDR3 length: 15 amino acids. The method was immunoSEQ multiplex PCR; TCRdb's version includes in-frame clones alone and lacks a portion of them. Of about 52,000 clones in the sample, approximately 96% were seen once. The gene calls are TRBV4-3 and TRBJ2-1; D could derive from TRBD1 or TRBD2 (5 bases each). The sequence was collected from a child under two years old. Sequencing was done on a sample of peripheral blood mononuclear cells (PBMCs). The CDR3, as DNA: TGCGCCAGCAGCCAAGTTGGGGGCTCCTACAATGAGCAGTTCTTC. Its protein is CASSQVGGSYNEQFF.